The 22 T cell receptor beta chains below come from one sample, sequenced in a study of T cell responses to AZD1222 COVID-19 vaccine. Only in-frame clones appear in the TCRdb table, and some are missing; sequencing was by immunoSEQ multiplex PCR. This table holds 85,000 to 110,000 clones, about 87% found once. Here the sequenced sample was peripheral blood, taken on day 0 of AZD1222 vaccination. Every receptor here comes from an adult in good health.

The chain joins TRBV7-2 to TRBJ1-5; 8 nucleotides align to TRBD1. V dropped 3 bases and J dropped 7; count of bases not matched to a gene: 5. Looked up from germline, CDR1 is SGHTA and CDR2 is FQGNSA. The CDR3 length is 14 residues. The CDR3 sequence is CASSLGQAGQPQHF. The CDR3 coding sequence is TGTGCCAGCAGCTTGGGACAGGCTGGCCAGCCCCAGCATTTT.

The rearrangement links TRBV19 to TRBJ1-1; D is unresolved. Germline V lookup: CDR1 LNHDA, CDR2 SQIVND (reference sequence). This CDR3 contains 11 residues. V gave up 3 bases and J gave up 11 bases, with 10 bases separating them. In nucleotides, the CDR3 is TGTGCCAGTAGTATGGTGGGTGGGGCTTTCTTT. It specifies CASSMVGGAFF.

This clone appeared a few times. This chain uses TRBV29-1 with TRBJ1-6; a weak D match, TRBD1 (6 bases). Germline V CDR1 and CDR2: SQVTM, ANQGSEA. V shed 4 bases and J shed 7 bases, with 11 bases lying between them. The CDR3 contains 13 residues. CDR3 nucleotide sequence: TGCAGCGTTGGACAGGCTCGCAATTCACCCCTCCACTTT. Its translation: CSVGQARNSPLHF.

The chain employs TRBV5-1 and TRBJ1-2; 10 bases are a match to TRBD1. Germline CDR1 is SGHRS and CDR2 is YFSETQ. The CDR3 runs 14 residues. Trimming at V came to 0 bases and at J to 8 bases, leaving 4 bases not matched to a gene. CDR3 loop: CASSLGDRGPGYTF. The CDR3 coding sequence is TGCGCCAGCAGCTTGGGGGACAGGGGTCCCGGCTACACCTTC. Based on the CDR3 plus reference TRBV5-1 and TRBJ1-2, the full variable domain is KAGVTQTPRYLIKTRGQQVTLSCSPISGHRSVSWYQQTPGQGLQFLFEYFSETQRNKGNFPGRFSGRQFSNSRSEMNVSTLELGDSALYLCASSLGDRGPGYTFGSGTRLTVV.

This rearrangement joins TRBV6-5 to TRBJ2-3; D not certain. From germline, CDR1 is MNHEY and CDR2 SVGAGI. V gave up 6 bases and J gave up 2 bases, with 9 bases separating them. CDR3 length: 13 residues. CDR3 protein: CASSPWITDTQYF. CDR3 in DNA: TGTGCCAGCAGCCCCTGGATCACAGATACGCAGTATTTT.

This chain links TRBV9 with TRBJ2-7; TRBD2 might be the D (6 bases). CDR1 is SGDLS, CDR2 YYNGEE, per germline. This CDR3 region has 15 residues. V was pared by 0 bases and J by 3 bases, with 13 bases between. CDR3 in DNA: TGTGCCAGCAGCGTAGGGGAGGATCCCGTCTACGAGCAGTACTTC. Protein product: CASSVGEDPVYEQYF.

Turning to this clone: Other DNA sequences in the sample encode the same CDR3. The chain links TRBV18 to TRBJ1-2; TRBD1 matches 7 bases. Germline CDR1 reads KGHSH; CDR2 reads LQKENI. Trimming at V came to 2 bases and at J to 3 bases, leaving 0 bases not matched to a gene. The CDR3 runs 13 residues. The CDR3 protein is CASSPDRDYGYTF. The CDR3 nucleotides are TGTGCCAGCTCACCAGACAGGGACTATGGCTACACCTTC. The full variable domain, its missing parts supplied by reference TRBV18 and TRBJ1-2, is NAGVMQNPRHLVRRRGQEARLRCSPMKGHSHVYWYRQLPEEGLKFMVYLQKENIIDESGMPKERFSAEFPKEGPSILRIQQVVRGDSAAYFCASSPDRDYGYTFGSGTRLTVV.

The chain joins TRBV2 to TRBJ1-1, with unresolved D. V lost 6 bases, J lost 1 base, and 6 bases lay in between. The CDR3 has 12 residues. Germline lookup yields CDR1 SNHLY and CDR2 FYNNEI. The CDR3 sequence: CASRTANTEAFF. CDR3 coding DNA: TGTGCCAGCAGAACGGCGAACACTGAAGCTTTCTTT.

The chain couples TRBV27 to TRBJ2-5; the D is unclear. The CDR3 is 13 residues long. V shed 6 bases and J shed 5 bases, with 13 bases lying between them. Germline CDR1 is MNHEY and CDR2 is SMNVEV (reference sequence). The chain's CDR3 is CASSQPPRETQYF. The CDR3 nucleotides are TGTGCCAGCAGCCAGCCCCCAAGGGAGACCCAGTACTTC.

This clone has only one observation. This chain connects TRBV27 to TRBJ2-6, with 9 positions matching TRBD1. Germline CDR1 MNHEY, CDR2 SMNVEV (reference sequence). This CDR3 spans 16 amino acids. V trimming: 5 bases; J trimming: 4 bases; junction bases outside the gene matches: 6. The CDR3 spells CASSLRTGVGANVLTF. The CDR3 DNA reads TGTGCCAGCAGTCTTCGGACAGGGGTCGGGGCCAACGTCCTGACTTTC.

V gene TRBV3-1 (or the pseudogene TRBV3-2) combines with J gene TRBJ1-2; no clear D gene. The germline V gene has CDR1 LGHDT and CDR2 YNNKEL (reference sequence). With 0 bases removed from V and 4 bases from J, the gap between germline ends came to 9 bases. The CDR3 has 14 amino acids. The CDR3 DNA follows: TGTGCCAGCAGCCAAGACGGGGTTAGCTATGGCTACACCTTC. It yields the protein CASSQDGVSYGYTF.

This clone has only one observation. The gene calls are TRBV19 and TRBJ1-1; D ambiguous. The V gene's germline CDR1 is LNHDA and CDR2 SQIVND (reference sequence). There are 13 residues in the CDR3. V was cut by 4 bases and J by 4 bases, with 10 bases left in between. Written as DNA, the CDR3 is TGTGCCAGTAGTACTCTGGGAGGCACTGAAGCTTTCTTT. It yields the protein CASSTLGGTEAFF.

CDR3 sequence reads: CASSSGQGRYNEQFF. Written as DNA, the CDR3 is TGTGCCAGCAGCTCAGGACAGGGTCGTTACAATGAGCAGTTCTTC. This chain connects TRBV28 to TRBJ2-1, with TRBD1 identical over 8 bases. Germline V lookup: CDR1 MDHEN, CDR2 SYDVKM. The CDR3 spans 15 residues. V lost 6 bases to trimming and J lost 4 bases; unmatched junction nucleotides: 8.

The chain employs TRBV19 and TRBJ1-1; 10 nucleotides agree with TRBD1. V lost 4 bases and J lost 11; bases outside the gene matches: 19. Germline-derived CDR1 and CDR2 are LNHDA and SQIVND (reference sequence). This CDR3 comprises 17 residues. The CDR3 region is CASSTAPPAGTGAEAFF. CDR3 DNA sequence: TGTGCCAGTAGTACCGCACCCCCAGCAGGGACAGGGGCCGAGGCTTTCTTT.

The J gene is TRBJ2-5, the V gene TRBV6-2 or TRBV6-3, with 7 bases identical to TRBD2. V lost 4 bases, J lost 2 bases, and 10 bases stayed unmatched. Per germline, CDR1 MNHEY and CDR2 SVGEGT. This CDR3 region has 16 residues. In nucleotides, the CDR3 is TGTGCCAGCAGTTCTTGGGGAGGGTCGGGGCAAGAGACCCAGTACTTC. Its protein product is CASSSWGGSGQETQYF.

This rearrangement joins TRBV5-1 to TRBJ2-1; perhaps TRBD2 as D (6 bases). The CDR3 is made up of 15 amino acids. Trimming left V 1 base short and J 3 bases short, with 11 bases between. CDR1 is SGHRS, CDR2 YFSETQ, per germline. The CDR3 nucleotides read TGCGCCAGCAGCTTGATTAGCGGAAGCTACAATGAGCAGTTCTTC. This sequence encodes CASSLISGSYNEQFF.

This rearrangement joins TRBV12-3 or TRBV12-4 to TRBJ1-5; 7 bases align to TRBD1. The CDR3 length is 13 residues. V lost 5 bases to trimming and J lost 6 bases; unmatched junction nucleotides: 4. The CDR3 sequence is CASSPTGLQPQHF. CDR3 nucleotides: TGTGCCAGCAGTCCGACAGGGCTTCAGCCCCAGCATTTT.

V is TRBV7-2 and J is TRBJ2-1; D unresolved. Germline values: CDR1 SGHTA, CDR2 FQGNSA. The CDR3 covers 14 residues. V lost 2 bases to trimming and J lost 2 bases, with 7 bases between them. Here the CDR3 reads CASSLSSPYNEQFF. The CDR3 DNA sequence: TGTGCCAGCAGCTTAAGTTCCCCCTACAATGAGCAGTTCTTC.

This rearrangement joins TRBV6-6 to TRBJ1-1; D unclear. Trimming removed 2 bases at V and 11 bases at J, with 12 bases between. The CDR3 runs to 12 residues. Germline CDR1 and CDR2: MNHNY and SVGAGI (reference sequence). The CDR3 bases are TGTGCCAGCAGTTACCCCACCCCGTGGGCTTTCTTT. It yields the protein CASSYPTPWAFF.

The V call is TRBV28, the J call TRBJ1-2; D is ambiguous. Germline loops: CDR1 MDHEN, CDR2 SYDVKM. The V and J ends lost 8 bases and 5 bases respectively, with 15 bases between them. The CDR3 has 13 amino acids. CDR3 coding DNA: TGTGCCAGCCAAATAACAGTAACTTATGGCTACACCTTC. Amino acid sequence: CASQITVTYGYTF.

This rearrangement joins TRBV5-1 to TRBJ2-1; a possible D gene is TRBD1 (6 bases). The CDR3 runs 14 residues. Germline V gene sequence: CDR1 SGHRS, CDR2 YFSETQ. Deletions cut 1 base from V and 9 bases from J, with 14 bases between. The CDR3 nucleotides are TGCGCCAGCAGCTTGCAAGTACAGGGTAGTGAGCAGTTCTTC. It specifies CASSLQVQGSEQFF.

This clone has a single count. This rearrangement joins TRBV29-1 to TRBJ1-5; D is ambiguous. The CDR3 contains 12 residues. The germline CDR1 and CDR2 sequences are SQVTM and ANQGSEA. Written as DNA, the CDR3 is TGCAGTGCGCGGACGGAGTTTCAGCCCCAGCATTTT. It translates to CSARTEFQPQHF.